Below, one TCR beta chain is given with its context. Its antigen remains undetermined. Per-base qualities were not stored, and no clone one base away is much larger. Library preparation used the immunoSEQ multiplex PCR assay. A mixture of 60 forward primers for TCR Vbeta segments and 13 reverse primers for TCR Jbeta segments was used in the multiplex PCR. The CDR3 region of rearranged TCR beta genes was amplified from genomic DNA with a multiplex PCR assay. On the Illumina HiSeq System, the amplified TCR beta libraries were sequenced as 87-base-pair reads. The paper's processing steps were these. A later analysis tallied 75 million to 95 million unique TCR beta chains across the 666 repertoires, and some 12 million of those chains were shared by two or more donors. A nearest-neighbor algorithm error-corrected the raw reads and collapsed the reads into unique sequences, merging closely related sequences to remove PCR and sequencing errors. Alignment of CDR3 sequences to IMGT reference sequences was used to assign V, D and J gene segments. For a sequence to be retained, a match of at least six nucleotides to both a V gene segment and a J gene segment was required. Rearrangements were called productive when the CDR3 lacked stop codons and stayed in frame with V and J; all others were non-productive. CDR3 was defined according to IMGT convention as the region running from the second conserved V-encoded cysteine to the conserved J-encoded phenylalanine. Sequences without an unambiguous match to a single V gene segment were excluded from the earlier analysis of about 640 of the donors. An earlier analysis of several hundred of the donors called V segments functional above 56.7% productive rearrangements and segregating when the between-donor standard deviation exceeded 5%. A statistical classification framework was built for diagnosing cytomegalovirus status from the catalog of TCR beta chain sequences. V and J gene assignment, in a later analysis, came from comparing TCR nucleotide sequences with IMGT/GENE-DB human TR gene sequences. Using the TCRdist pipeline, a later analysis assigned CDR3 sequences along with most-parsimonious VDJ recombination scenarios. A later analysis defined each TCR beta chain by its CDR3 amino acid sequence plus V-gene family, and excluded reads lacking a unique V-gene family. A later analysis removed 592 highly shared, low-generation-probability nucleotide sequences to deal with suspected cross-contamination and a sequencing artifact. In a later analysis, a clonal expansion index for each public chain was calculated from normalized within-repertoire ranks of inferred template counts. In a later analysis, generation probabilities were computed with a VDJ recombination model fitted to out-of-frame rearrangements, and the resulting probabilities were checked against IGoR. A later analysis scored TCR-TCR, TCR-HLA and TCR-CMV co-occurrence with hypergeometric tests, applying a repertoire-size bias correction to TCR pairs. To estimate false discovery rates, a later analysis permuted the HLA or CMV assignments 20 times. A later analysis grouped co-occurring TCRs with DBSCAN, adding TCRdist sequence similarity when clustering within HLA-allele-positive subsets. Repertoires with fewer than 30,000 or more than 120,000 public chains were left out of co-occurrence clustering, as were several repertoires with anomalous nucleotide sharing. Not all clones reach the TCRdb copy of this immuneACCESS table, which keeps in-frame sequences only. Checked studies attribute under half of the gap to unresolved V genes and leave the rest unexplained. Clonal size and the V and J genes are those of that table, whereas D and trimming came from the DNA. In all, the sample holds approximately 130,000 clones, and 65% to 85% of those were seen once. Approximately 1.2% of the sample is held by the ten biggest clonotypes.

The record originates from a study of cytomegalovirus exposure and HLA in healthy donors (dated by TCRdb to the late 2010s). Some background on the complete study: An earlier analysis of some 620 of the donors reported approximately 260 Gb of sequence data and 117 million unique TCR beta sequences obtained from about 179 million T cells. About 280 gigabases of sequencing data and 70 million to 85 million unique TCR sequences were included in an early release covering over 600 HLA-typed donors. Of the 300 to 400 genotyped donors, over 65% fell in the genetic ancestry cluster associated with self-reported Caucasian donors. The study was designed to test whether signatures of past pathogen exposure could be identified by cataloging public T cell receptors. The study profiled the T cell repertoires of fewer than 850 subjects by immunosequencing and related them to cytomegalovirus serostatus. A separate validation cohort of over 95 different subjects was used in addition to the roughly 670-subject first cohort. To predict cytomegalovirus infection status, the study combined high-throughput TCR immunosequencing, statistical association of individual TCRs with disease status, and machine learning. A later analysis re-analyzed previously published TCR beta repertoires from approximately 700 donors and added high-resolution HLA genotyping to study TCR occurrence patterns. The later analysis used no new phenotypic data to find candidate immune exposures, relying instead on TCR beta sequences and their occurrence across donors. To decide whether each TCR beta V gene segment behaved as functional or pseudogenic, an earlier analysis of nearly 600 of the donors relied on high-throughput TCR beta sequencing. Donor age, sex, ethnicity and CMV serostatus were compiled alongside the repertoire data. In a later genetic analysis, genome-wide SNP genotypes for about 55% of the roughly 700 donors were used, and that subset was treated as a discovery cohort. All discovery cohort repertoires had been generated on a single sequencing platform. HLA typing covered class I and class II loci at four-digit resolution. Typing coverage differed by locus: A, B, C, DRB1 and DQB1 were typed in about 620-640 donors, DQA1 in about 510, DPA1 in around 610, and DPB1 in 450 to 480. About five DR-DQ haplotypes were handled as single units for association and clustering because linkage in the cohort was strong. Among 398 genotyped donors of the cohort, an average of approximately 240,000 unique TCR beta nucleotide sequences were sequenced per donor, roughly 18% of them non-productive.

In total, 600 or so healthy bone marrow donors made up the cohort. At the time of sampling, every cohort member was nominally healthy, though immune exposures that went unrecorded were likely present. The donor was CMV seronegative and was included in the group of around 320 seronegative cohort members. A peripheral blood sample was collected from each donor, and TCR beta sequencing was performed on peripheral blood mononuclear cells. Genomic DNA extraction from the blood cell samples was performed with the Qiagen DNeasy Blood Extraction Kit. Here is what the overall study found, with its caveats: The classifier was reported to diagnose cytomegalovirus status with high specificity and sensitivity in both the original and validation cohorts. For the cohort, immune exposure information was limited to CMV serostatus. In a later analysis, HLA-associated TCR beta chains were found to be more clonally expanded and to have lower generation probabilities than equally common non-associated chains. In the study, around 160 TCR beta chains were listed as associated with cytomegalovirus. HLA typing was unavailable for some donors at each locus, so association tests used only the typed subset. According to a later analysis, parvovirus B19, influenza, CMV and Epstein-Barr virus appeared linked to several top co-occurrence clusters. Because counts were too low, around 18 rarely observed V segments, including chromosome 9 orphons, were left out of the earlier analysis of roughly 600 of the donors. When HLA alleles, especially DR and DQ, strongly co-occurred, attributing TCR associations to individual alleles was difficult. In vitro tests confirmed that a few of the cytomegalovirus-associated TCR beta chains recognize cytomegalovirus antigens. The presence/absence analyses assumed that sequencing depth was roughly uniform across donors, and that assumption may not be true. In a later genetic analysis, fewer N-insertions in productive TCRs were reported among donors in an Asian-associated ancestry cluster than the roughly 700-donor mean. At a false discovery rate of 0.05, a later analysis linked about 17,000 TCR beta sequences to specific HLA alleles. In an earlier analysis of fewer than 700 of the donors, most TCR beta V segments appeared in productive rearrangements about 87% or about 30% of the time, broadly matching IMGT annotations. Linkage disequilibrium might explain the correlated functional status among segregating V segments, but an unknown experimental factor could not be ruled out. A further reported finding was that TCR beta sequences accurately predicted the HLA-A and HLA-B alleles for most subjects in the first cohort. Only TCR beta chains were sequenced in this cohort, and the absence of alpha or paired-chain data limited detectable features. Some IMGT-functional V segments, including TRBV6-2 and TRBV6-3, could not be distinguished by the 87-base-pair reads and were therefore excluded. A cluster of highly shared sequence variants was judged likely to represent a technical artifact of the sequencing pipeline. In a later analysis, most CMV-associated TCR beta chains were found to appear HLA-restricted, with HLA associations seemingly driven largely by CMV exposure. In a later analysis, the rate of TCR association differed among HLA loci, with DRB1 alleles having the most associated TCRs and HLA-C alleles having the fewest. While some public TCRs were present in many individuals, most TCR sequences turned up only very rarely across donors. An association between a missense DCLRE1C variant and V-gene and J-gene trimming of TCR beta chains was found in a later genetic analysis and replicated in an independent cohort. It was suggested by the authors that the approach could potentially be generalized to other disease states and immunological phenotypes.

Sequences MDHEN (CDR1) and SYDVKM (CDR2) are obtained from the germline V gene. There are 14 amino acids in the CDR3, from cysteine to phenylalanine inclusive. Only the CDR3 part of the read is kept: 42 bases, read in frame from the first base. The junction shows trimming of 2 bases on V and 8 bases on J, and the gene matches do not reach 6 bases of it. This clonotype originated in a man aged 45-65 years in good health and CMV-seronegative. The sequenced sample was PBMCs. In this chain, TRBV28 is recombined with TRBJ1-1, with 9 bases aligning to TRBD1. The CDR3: CASSLDLGTGEAFF. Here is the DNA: TGTGCCAGCAGTTTAGATTTGGGGACAGGGGAAGCTTTCTTT.